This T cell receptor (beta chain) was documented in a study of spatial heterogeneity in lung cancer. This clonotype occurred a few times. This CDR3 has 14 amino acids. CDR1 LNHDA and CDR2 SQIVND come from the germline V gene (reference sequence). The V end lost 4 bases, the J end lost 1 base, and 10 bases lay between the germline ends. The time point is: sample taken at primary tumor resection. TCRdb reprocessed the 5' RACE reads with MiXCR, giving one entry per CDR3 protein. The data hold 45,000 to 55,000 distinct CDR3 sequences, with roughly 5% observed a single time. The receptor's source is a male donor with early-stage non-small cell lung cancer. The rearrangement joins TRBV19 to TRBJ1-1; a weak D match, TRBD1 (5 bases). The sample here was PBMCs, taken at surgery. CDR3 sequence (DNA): TGTGCCAGTAGTAGGGGGAATTGGAACACTGAAGCTTTCTTT. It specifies CASSRGNWNTEAFF.